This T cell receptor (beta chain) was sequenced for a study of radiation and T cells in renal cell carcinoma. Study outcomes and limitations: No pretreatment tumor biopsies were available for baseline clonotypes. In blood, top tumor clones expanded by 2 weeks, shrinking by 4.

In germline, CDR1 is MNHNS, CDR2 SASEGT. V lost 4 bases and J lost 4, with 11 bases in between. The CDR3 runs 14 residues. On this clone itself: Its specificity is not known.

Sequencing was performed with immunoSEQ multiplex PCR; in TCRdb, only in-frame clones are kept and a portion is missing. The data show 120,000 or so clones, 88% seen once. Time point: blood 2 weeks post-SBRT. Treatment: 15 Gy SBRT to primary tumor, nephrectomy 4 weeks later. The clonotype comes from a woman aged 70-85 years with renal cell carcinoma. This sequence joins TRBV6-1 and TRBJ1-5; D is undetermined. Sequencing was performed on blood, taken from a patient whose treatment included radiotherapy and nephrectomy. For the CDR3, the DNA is TGTGCCAGCAGTGGTGTAGGGAAAAATCAGCCCCAGCATTTT. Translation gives CASSGVGKNQPQHF.